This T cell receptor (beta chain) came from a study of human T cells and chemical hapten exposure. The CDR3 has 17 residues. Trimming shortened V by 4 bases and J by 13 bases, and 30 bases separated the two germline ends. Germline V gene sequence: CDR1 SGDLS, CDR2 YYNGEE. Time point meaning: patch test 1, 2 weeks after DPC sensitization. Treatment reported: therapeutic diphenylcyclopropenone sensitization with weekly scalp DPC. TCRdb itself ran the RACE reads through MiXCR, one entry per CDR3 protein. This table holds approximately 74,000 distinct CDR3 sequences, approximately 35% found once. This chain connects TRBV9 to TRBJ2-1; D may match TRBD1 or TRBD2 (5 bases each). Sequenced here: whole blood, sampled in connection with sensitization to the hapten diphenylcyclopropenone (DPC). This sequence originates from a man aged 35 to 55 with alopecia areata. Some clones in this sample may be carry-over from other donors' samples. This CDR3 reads CASSHPVVDIYRDRQFF. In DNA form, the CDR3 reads TGTGCCAGCAGCCATCCCGTAGTGGACATCTACCGGGACCGTCAGTTCTTC.